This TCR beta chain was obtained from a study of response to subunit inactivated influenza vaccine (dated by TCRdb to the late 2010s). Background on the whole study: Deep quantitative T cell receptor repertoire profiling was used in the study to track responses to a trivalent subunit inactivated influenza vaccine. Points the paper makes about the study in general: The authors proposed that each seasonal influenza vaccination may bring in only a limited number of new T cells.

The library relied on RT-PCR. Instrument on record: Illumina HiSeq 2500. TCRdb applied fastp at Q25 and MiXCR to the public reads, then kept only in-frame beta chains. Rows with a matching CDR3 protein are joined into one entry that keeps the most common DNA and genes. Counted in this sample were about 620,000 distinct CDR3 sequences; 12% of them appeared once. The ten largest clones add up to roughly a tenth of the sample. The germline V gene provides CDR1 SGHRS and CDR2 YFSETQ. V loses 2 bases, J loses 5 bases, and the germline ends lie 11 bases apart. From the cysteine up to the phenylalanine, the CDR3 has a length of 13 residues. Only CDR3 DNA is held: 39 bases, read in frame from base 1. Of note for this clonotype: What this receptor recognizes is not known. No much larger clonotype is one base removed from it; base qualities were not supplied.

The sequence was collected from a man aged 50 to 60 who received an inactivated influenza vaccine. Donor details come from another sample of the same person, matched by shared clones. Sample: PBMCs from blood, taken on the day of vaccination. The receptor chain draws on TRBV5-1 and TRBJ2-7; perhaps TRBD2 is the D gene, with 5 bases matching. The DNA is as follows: TGCGCCAGCAGCTTCGTCGGGGAAAACGAGCAGTACTTC. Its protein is CASSFVGENEQYF. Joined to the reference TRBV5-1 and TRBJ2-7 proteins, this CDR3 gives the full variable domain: KAGVTQTPRYLIKTRGQQVTLSCSPISGHRSVSWYQQTPGQGLQFLFEYFSETQRNKGNFPGRFSGRQFSNSRSEMNVSTLELGDSALYLCASSFVGENEQYFGPGTRLTVT.